What follows are 29 T cell receptor beta chains derived from one specimen sequenced in a study of spatial heterogeneity in lung cancer. Regarding time point: sample taken at primary tumor resection. Their recognized antigens are unknown. MiXCR was run by TCRdb on the 5' RACE reads, yielding one entry per CDR3 protein. Among about 800 distinct CDR3 sequences listed, about 9.5% were seen once. Study-level points and caveats: Higher tumor mutation counts went along with higher counts of expanded intratumoral alpha and beta TCRs.

Here the sequenced sample was lung tumor tissue, taken at surgery. The receptor set was obtained from a male donor with early-stage non-small cell lung cancer.

This clonotype is medium-sized. A library prepared for alpha chains yielded this beta chain as an off-target read; its size is of little meaning. The chain couples TRBV7-2 to TRBJ2-4; no firm D call. Trimming stripped 5 bases from V and 2 bases from J, with 16 bases between. The germline gives CDR1 SGHTA, CDR2 FQGNSA. The CDR3 contains 16 residues. In nucleotides, the CDR3 is TGTGCCAGCAGCCTCCGTAGTGATGCGTCCAAAAACATTCAGTACTTC. This codes for CASSLRSDASKNIQYF.

By sample share, this clonotype is medium-sized. This beta chain was picked up by a library intended for alpha chains and is off target, so its count carries little meaning. J is TRBJ2-3 and V is TRBV27, with D possibly matching TRBD2 (6 bases). V lost 7 bases and J 7 bases, leaving 18 bases between the germline ends. The germline gives CDR1 MNHEY, CDR2 SMNVEV (reference sequence). The CDR3 loop spans 14 amino acids. This CDR3 is CASTLGGPGNTQYF. In DNA form, the CDR3 reads TGTGCCAGCACCCTCGGGGGACCCGGGAATACGCAGTATTTT.

This clonotype is classed as large. This beta chain came through as a stray read in a library set up for alpha chains, and its size says little. The CDR3 here is CASSAPGGGFGELFF. The CDR3 nucleotides are TGTGCCAGCAGCGCCCCCGGCGGGGGGTTCGGGGAGCTGTTTTTT. The chain recombines TRBV13 with TRBJ2-2; 8 nucleotides agree with TRBD2. CDR3 size: 15 residues. Trimming took 5 bases from V and 7 from J; bases not matched to a gene: 9. Looked up from germline, CDR1 is PRHDT and CDR2 is FYEKMQ (reference sequence). The variable domain in full, completed from reference TRBV13 and TRBJ2-2, reads AAGVIQSPRHLIKEKRETATLKCYPIPRHDTVYWYQQGPGQDPQFLISFYEKMQSDKGSIPDRFSAQQFSDYHSELNMSSLELGDSALYFCASSAPGGGFGELFFGEGSRLTVL.

This clonotype is categorized as medium-sized. This beta chain slipped into a library made for alpha chains as a stray read, so its size is not meaningful. The rearrangement uses TRBV20-1 and TRBJ2-6, with D possibly called TRBD1 or TRBD2 (5 bases each). Trimming stripped 3 bases from V and 0 bases from J, with 12 bases between. CDR1 is DFQATT, CDR2 SNEGSKA, per germline (reference sequence). The CDR3 extends over 16 amino acids. In DNA, the CDR3 is TGCAGTGCTAGCCTGGGGGATCCCTCTGGGGCCAACGTCCTGACTTTC. Amino acids: CSASLGDPSGANVLTF.

By sample fraction, this clonotype is medium-sized. Being off target in a library aimed at alpha chains, this beta chain has a size of little meaning. The chain recombines TRBV6-5 with TRBJ2-5; D gene ambiguous. The CDR3 runs to 12 residues. Germline V gene data show CDR1 as MNHEY and CDR2 as SVGAGI. V dropped 6 bases and J dropped 7 bases, with 12 bases sitting between them. The CDR3 protein is CASSNVRGTQYF. In DNA form, the CDR3 reads TGTGCCAGCAGCAACGTGAGAGGGACCCAGTACTTC.

Points on this clonotype: This beta chain appears as a stray read in a library generated for alpha chains; its size is not informative. The J gene is TRBJ2-3, the V gene TRBV20-1; 7 bases line up with TRBD2. With V trimmed by 5 bases and J by 2 bases, 7 bases remained unmatched. The CDR3 totals 14 residues. Germline V gene lookup returns CDR1 DFQATT and CDR2 SNEGSKA (reference sequence). CDR3 region: CSAGSGTNTDTQYF. In DNA, the CDR3 is TGCAGTGCTGGGAGCGGGACCAACACAGATACGCAGTATTTT.

This clonotype was observed a few times. Since it is a stray read in a library aimed at alpha chains, this beta chain has a size that is not meaningful. This chain links TRBV5-1 with TRBJ2-5; 7 positions match TRBD1. CDR1 is SGHRS and CDR2 is YFSETQ in the germline V gene. Trimming at V came to 3 bases and at J to 3 bases, leaving 5 bases not matched to a gene. This CDR3 comprises 14 residues. The CDR3 spells CASSWGTVKETQYF. Here the CDR3 DNA reads TGCGCCAGCAGCTGGGGGACAGTAAAAGAGACCCAGTACTTC. Full variable domain (rest looked up from reference TRBV5-1 and TRBJ2-5): KAGVTQTPRYLIKTRGQQVTLSCSPISGHRSVSWYQQTPGQGLQFLFEYFSETQRNKGNFPGRFSGRQFSNSRSEMNVSTLELGDSALYLCASSWGTVKETQYFGPGTRLLVL.

Points on this clonotype: As an off-target read in a library built for alpha chains, this beta chain has a frequency of little significance. The rearrangement uses TRBV27 and TRBJ2-7, with D tentatively TRBD1 (6 bases). Germline lookup yields CDR1 MNHEY and CDR2 SMNVEV (reference sequence). The CDR3 totals 13 residues. V was trimmed by 3 bases and J by 5 bases, leaving 11 bases between them. Written as DNA, the CDR3 is TGTGCCAGCAGTTTGTCAACAGGGAACGAGCAGTACTTC. Translating it yields CASSLSTGNEQYF.

This clonotype was seen only once. The library was built for alpha chains, so this beta chain is an off-target read and its size means little. This chain joins TRBV7-2 and TRBJ1-1; D call uncertain. The V end was cut by 6 bases, the J end by 4 bases, with 15 bases between. This CDR3 contains 14 residues. CDR1 SGHTA and CDR2 FQGNSA come from the germline V gene. This chain's CDR3 is CASSMGGSVTEAFF. DNA for the CDR3: TGTGCCAGCAGTATGGGAGGGAGCGTCACTGAAGCTTTCTTT.

This clonotype qualifies as medium-sized (0.01 to 0.1%). A library prepared for alpha chains yielded this beta chain as an off-target read; its size is of little meaning. The chain employs TRBV5-1 and TRBJ2-7; 10 bases map to TRBD2. Germline V CDR1 and CDR2: SGHRS, YFSETQ. This CDR3 is 17 amino acids long. V trimming: 0 bases; J trimming: 7 bases; junction bases outside the gene matches: 13. The CDR3 here is CASSLDPSGSTLREQYF. The CDR3 coding sequence is TGCGCCAGCAGCTTGGATCCTAGCGGGAGTACTCTGAGGGAGCAGTACTTC.

By sample share, this clonotype is medium-sized. Because the library targeted alpha chains, this beta chain is an off-target read whose size means little. The chain combines TRBV20-1 with TRBJ2-2; TRBD2 aligns across 11 bases. The CDR3 is made up of 16 amino acids. The trim removed 3 bases at V and 5 bases at J, leaving 8 bases unmatched. Germline V gene sequence: CDR1 DFQATT, CDR2 SNEGSKA (reference sequence). CDR3: CSARDTSGSGTGELFF. The CDR3 region has the DNA TGCAGTGCTAGGGATACTAGCGGGAGTGGTACCGGGGAGCTGTTTTTT.

This clonotype rates as medium-sized (0.01 to 0.1%). This beta chain is a stray sequence in a library constructed for alpha chains; its clone size is not meaningful. The rearrangement uses TRBV10-3 and TRBJ2-3; 8 bases line up with TRBD2. This CDR3 comprises 14 residues. From germline, CDR1 is ENHRY and CDR2 SYGVKD. The ends lost 7 bases at V and 5 bases at J; junction bases unmatched: 8. CDR3 nucleotide sequence: TGTGCCATCACAAGCGGGAGCGGGGGAGATACGCAGTATTTT. As protein: CAITSGSGGDTQYF.

Regarding this clonotype: This beta chain appears as a stray read in a library generated for alpha chains; its size is not informative. This chain links TRBV5-1 with TRBJ2-3; 9 bases map to TRBD1. The ends lost 2 bases at V and 0 bases at J; junction bases unmatched: 4. The germline CDR1 and CDR2 sequences are SGHRS and YFSETQ. The CDR3 extends over 16 amino acids. This CDR3 reads CASSFDRGSSTDTQYF. For the CDR3, the DNA is TGCGCCAGCAGCTTCGACAGGGGGTCTAGCACAGATACGCAGTATTTT.

This clonotype is classed as medium-sized (0.01 to 0.1%). This beta chain lies outside the target of a library built for alpha chains; its clone size means little. This chain connects TRBV6-2 or TRBV6-3 to TRBJ2-3, with 12 positions matching TRBD2. There are 18 residues in the CDR3. V was pared by 2 bases and J by 2 bases, with 8 bases of the junction left unmatched. Germline values: CDR1 MNHEY, CDR2 SVGEGT. The CDR3 loop is CASSYVRLAGADTDTQYF. CDR3 nucleotide sequence: TGTGCCAGCAGTTACGTCCGACTAGCGGGGGCCGACACAGATACGCAGTATTTT.

Relative to its sample, this clonotype is medium-sized. Being off target in a library aimed at alpha chains, this beta chain has a size of little meaning. The chain employs TRBV30 and TRBJ2-2; D gene unclear. V lost 1 base and J 2 bases, leaving 8 bases between the germline ends. Germline V lookup: CDR1 GTSNPN, CDR2 SVGIG (reference sequence). The CDR3 consists of 14 residues. The CDR3 DNA sequence: TGTGCCTGGAGTGATGAAGCAAACACCGGGGAGCTGTTTTTT. Its translation is CAWSDEANTGELFF.

This clonotype counts as medium-sized. As an off-target read in a library built for alpha chains, this beta chain has a frequency of little significance. The V call is TRBV20-1, the J call TRBJ2-7; weak D call: TRBD2 (5 bases). The V end was cut by 3 bases, the J end by 4 bases, with 13 bases between. The CDR3 is 13 residues long. Germline V lookup: CDR1 DFQATT, CDR2 SNEGSKA (reference sequence). CDR3 amino acids: CSARVLAAYEQYF. CDR3 in DNA: TGCAGTGCTAGGGTTCTAGCTGCGTACGAGCAGTACTTC.

This clonotype is medium-sized within its sample. Because the library targeted alpha chains, this beta chain is an off-target read whose size means little. V and J are TRBV5-6 and TRBJ2-3, with 10 nucleotides matching TRBD2. Per germline, CDR1 SGHDT and CDR2 YYEEEE. V was pared by 3 bases and J by 1 base, with 11 bases of the junction left unmatched. This CDR3 has 18 residues. CDR3 in DNA: TGTGCCAGCAGCTCAGGAAAACACGGACTAGCGGGCACAGATACGCAGTATTTT. This translates into CASSSGKHGLAGTDTQYF.

By sample fraction, this clonotype is medium-sized. The size of this beta chain means little, since it is a stray read in a library made for alpha chains. The rearrangement links TRBV9 to TRBJ2-1; 8 nucleotides align to TRBD1. V lost 4 bases to trimming and J lost 7 bases; unmatched junction nucleotides: 7. Germline loops: CDR1 SGDLS, CDR2 YYNGEE. The CDR3 totals 14 residues. CDR3 nucleotide sequence: TGTGCCAGCAGCCCGATACAGGGGGTAAATGAGCAGTTCTTC. It is translated as CASSPIQGVNEQFF.

With respect to this clonotype: Because the library targeted alpha chains, this beta chain is an off-target read whose size means little. This rearrangement joins TRBV20-1 to TRBJ1-4; D is ambiguous. The CDR3 runs to 12 residues. Trimming took 5 bases from V and 5 from J, leaving 9 bases between them. The V gene's germline CDR1 is DFQATT and CDR2 SNEGSKA (reference sequence). DNA for the CDR3: TGCAGTGCTCCCCGCGGGAATGAAAAACTGTTTTTT. Translation gives CSAPRGNEKLFF.

As to this clonotype: A much bigger clone sits one base away, suggesting this may be a read error. Little can be read into the size of this beta chain, an off-target read in a library designed for alpha chains. V usage is TRBV2 and J usage is TRBJ1-1; TRBD1 might be the D (5 bases). This CDR3 spans 13 amino acids. Germline V gene data show CDR1 as SNHLY and CDR2 as FYNNEI. The ends were cut back, 6 bases at V and 5 bases at J, with 13 bases in the middle. The CDR3 is CASSGREGTEAFF. The CDR3 bases are TGTGCCAGCAGCGGACGCGAGGGGACTGAAGCTTTCTTT.

This clonotype is deemed medium-sized. A library prepared for alpha chains yielded this beta chain as an off-target read; its size is of little meaning. CDR3 in amino acids: CASSRDSAYEQYV. The CDR3 bases are TGTGCCAGCAGCCGGGACAGCGCCTACGAGCAGTACGTC. V usage is TRBV2 and J usage is TRBJ2-7; TRBD1 matches at 7 bases. Per germline, CDR1 SNHLY and CDR2 FYNNEI. This CDR3 region has 13 residues. The junction had 4 bases not matched to a gene; V was cut back by 6 bases and J by 2 bases.

By share of the sample, this clonotype is medium-sized. Being off target in a library aimed at alpha chains, this beta chain has a size of little meaning. The chain has TRBV27 and TRBJ2-7; D is uncertain. The CDR3 has 13 residues. The V gene's germline CDR1 is MNHEY and CDR2 SMNVEV (reference sequence). The V end lost 2 bases, the J end lost 3 bases, and 8 bases lay between the germline ends. For the CDR3, the DNA is TGTGCCAGCAGTTTAGGGCGGCACTACGAGCAGTACTTC. Translating it yields CASSLGRHYEQYF.

This clonotype is deemed large. Found in a library prepared for alpha chains, this beta chain is an off-target read, and its abundance has little meaning. This rearrangement joins TRBV19 to TRBJ1-4; unclear D gene. With 1 base removed from V and 1 base from J, the gap between germline ends came to 13 bases. The germline CDR1 and CDR2 sequences are LNHDA and SQIVND (reference sequence). The length of the CDR3 is 17 residues. The CDR3 bases are TGTGCCAGTAGTATAGTCGGCACCTTCGAAACTAATGAAAAACTGTTTTTT. Translation gives CASSIVGTFETNEKLFF.

Comments on this clonotype: This beta chain slipped into a library made for alpha chains as a stray read, so its size is not meaningful. This CDR3 is CASRDMNTEAFF. CDR3 nucleotide sequence: TGTGCCAGCAGAGACATGAACACTGAAGCTTTCTTT. The J gene is TRBJ1-1, the V gene TRBV28; D gene unclear. The V and J ends lost 6 bases and 0 bases respectively, with 5 bases between them. The germline V gene has CDR1 MDHEN and CDR2 SYDVKM. The CDR3 spans 12 residues.

By sample fraction, this clonotype is medium-sized. As an off-target read in a library built for alpha chains, this beta chain has a frequency of little significance. This chain connects TRBV20-1 to TRBJ2-1, with a possible D match to TRBD1 (5 bases). Germline-derived CDR1 and CDR2 are DFQATT and SNEGSKA (reference sequence). The V end lost 2 bases, the J end lost 2 bases, and 10 bases lay between the germline ends. The CDR3 runs to 14 residues. This chain's CDR3 is CSARKKDTYNEQFF. CDR3 in DNA: TGCAGTGCTAGAAAAAAGGACACCTACAATGAGCAGTTCTTC.

This clonotype is labeled as medium-sized. Found in a library prepared for alpha chains, this beta chain is an off-target read, and its abundance has little meaning. This chain uses TRBV18 with TRBJ2-1; tentative D call: TRBD2 (5 bases). The length of the CDR3 is 16 residues. Germline V lookup: CDR1 KGHSH, CDR2 LQKENI. With 0 bases removed from V and 3 bases from J, the gap between germline ends came to 12 bases. The DNA for the CDR3 is TGTGCCAGCTCACCACCGGAGGACCATAACTACAATGAGCAGTTCTTC. Its translation: CASSPPEDHNYNEQFF.

As regards this clonotype: This beta chain is an unintended read in a library built for alpha chains; its size means little. This chain connects TRBV27 to TRBJ1-2; D uncertain. This CDR3 spans 13 amino acids. From germline, CDR1 is MNHEY and CDR2 SMNVEV (reference sequence). The V end was cut by 9 bases, the J end by 4 bases, with 15 bases between. The CDR3 coding sequence is TGTGCCAGTTCACCCTCTCTATCCTATGGCTACACCTTC. This codes for CASSPSLSYGYTF.

In its sample, this clonotype ranks as medium-sized. This beta chain was picked up by a library intended for alpha chains and is off target, so its count carries little meaning. The rearrangement uses TRBV5-1 and TRBJ2-1; D is possibly TRBD2 (5 bases). V lost 4 bases to trimming and J lost 1 base, with 15 bases between them. CDR3 length: 16 residues. Germline-derived CDR1 and CDR2 are SGHRS and YFSETQ. The CDR3 bases are TGCGCCAGCAGCAGATGGAGCAGCGGTTCCTACAATGAGCAGTTCTTC. It specifies CASSRWSSGSYNEQFF.

This clonotype is deemed large. This beta chain lies outside the target of a library built for alpha chains; its clone size means little. CDR3 region: CASSRSGGGEQYV. CDR3 DNA: TGTGCCAGCAGTCGCTCGGGGGGCGGGGAGCAGTACGTC. This sequence joins TRBV2 and TRBJ2-7; TRBD2 might be the D (7 bases). Germline assignment: CDR1 SNHLY and CDR2 FYNNEI. The CDR3 covers 13 residues. V lost 5 bases and J lost 7, with 15 bases in between.